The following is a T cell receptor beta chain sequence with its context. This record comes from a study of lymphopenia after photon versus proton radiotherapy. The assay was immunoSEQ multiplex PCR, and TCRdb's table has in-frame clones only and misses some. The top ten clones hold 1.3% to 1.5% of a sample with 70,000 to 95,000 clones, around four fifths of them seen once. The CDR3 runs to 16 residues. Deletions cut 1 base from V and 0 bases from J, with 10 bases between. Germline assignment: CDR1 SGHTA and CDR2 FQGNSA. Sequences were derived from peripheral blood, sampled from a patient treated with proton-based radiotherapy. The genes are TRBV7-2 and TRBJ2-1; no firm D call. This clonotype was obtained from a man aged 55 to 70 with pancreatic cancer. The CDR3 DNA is TGTGCCAGCAGCTTAGAAGTAGGGCGCTCCTACAATGAGCAGTTCTTC. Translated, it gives CASSLEVGRSYNEQFF.